This T cell receptor (beta chain) was identified in a study of tumor and adjacent non-tumor tissue in lung cancer. This clonotype was recorded at least ten times. No cell sorting was done before RNA was extracted from the tissue. The normal lung tissue was taken more than 3 cm from the tumor edge. The CDR3 length is 17 residues. V was pared by 5 bases and J by 6 bases, with 12 bases of the junction left unmatched. TCRbeta libraries were built with three rounds of nested PCR, modified from ARM-PCR. Each CDR3 protein is one row after TCRdb ran MiXCR on the multiplex PCR reads. The sample lists more than 35,000 distinct CDR3 sequences; roughly 60% were seen once.

This TCR came from a woman in her thirties or forties with non-small cell lung cancer. The sample consisted of distant non-tumor lung tissue. The V call is TRBV12-3 or TRBV12-4, the J call TRBJ2-2; TRBD2 matches 10 bases. The CDR3 nucleotides read TGTGCCAGCAGTCCTTCCGCCCTAGCGGGGGTCGCCGGGGAGCTGTTTTTT. Encoded protein: CASSPSALAGVAGELFF.